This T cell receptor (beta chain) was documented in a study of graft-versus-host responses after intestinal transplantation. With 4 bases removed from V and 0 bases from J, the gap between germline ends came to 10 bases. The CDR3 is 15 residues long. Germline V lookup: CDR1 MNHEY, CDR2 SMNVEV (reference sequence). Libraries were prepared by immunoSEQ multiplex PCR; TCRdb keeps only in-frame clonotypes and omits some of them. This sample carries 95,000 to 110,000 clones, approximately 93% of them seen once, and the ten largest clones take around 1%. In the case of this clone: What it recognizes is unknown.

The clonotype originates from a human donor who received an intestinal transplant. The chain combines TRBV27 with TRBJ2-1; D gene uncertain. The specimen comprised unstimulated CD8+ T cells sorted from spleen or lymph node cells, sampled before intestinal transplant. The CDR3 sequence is CASSSHISSYNEQFF. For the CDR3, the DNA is TGTGCCAGCAGTTCGCACATTAGCTCCTACAATGAGCAGTTCTTC.